The 17 T cell receptor beta chains reported below all come from one sample, sequenced in a study of cytomegalovirus exposure and HLA in healthy donors. Primers: 60 Vbeta forward and 13 Jbeta reverse. The data were produced by immunoSEQ multiplex PCR, yet TCRdb's version contains in-frame clones alone and is incomplete. The sample gives around 74,000 clones, approximately 80% of which show up once; nearly 3.5% is in the top ten. Sequencing used PBMCs. The receptors come from a man aged 35-49 years in good health and CMV-seronegative.

The gene calls are TRBV10-2 and TRBJ2-5; tentatively, D is TRBD1 (6 bases). V lost 2 bases to trimming and J lost 5 bases, with 9 bases between them. Per germline, CDR1 WSHSY and CDR2 SAAADI. The CDR3 is made up of 13 amino acids. DNA for the CDR3: TGCGCCAGCAGTGAGACAGGGAAGGAGACCCAGTACTTC. It specifies CASSETGKETQYF.

This sequence joins TRBV18 and TRBJ1-3; TRBD1 matches 7 bases. Germline CDR1 reads KGHSH; CDR2 reads LQKENI. The ends lost 2 bases at V and 0 bases at J; junction bases unmatched: 1. The CDR3 has 15 residues. The CDR3 loop reads CASSPTGDSGNTIYF. The DNA for the CDR3 is TGTGCCAGCTCACCAACAGGGGACTCTGGAAACACCATATATTTT.

The chain is built from TRBV19 and TRBJ2-5; weak D call: TRBD1 (6 bases). Trimming left V 8 bases short and J 3 bases short, with 13 bases between. The CDR3 has 13 amino acids. CDR1 LNHDA and CDR2 SQIVND come from the germline V gene (reference sequence). This CDR3 reads CASSGQIKETQYF. Written as DNA, the CDR3 is TGTGCCAGTTCGGGACAAATTAAAGAGACCCAGTACTTC.

This clone came up a few times. V usage is TRBV9 and J usage is TRBJ1-6; no clear D gene. The CDR3 totals 15 residues. Trimming removed 2 bases at V and 5 bases at J, with 11 bases between. Germline CDR1 reads SGDLS; CDR2 reads YYNGEE. This CDR3 reads CASSVGGRNNSPLHF. CDR3 DNA: TGTGCCAGCAGCGTCGGCGGCAGAAATAATTCACCCCTCCACTTT.

Written as DNA, the CDR3 is TGTGCCATCAACGGACAGGGCTCCTATGGCTACACCTTC. It yields the protein CAINGQGSYGYTF. V usage is TRBV10-3 and J usage is TRBJ1-2; 8 bases fit TRBD1. There are 13 residues in the CDR3. Germline CDR1 is ENHRY and CDR2 is SYGVKD. V gave up 7 bases and J gave up 4 bases; unmatched junction bases: 5.

The CDR3 protein is CASRRAGNYGYTF. The CDR3, as DNA: TGTGCCAGCCGAAGGGCAGGGAACTATGGCTACACCTTC. The rearrangement uses TRBV6-5 and TRBJ1-2, with D possibly TRBD1 on 5 matching bases. Germline values: CDR1 MNHEY, CDR2 SVGAGI. The CDR3 sequence is 13 residues long. The V gene lost 8 bases and the J gene lost 2 bases, with 12 bases spanning the gap.

The J gene is TRBJ1-3, the V gene TRBV18, with 11 bases fitting TRBD1. Germline CDR1 is KGHSH and CDR2 is LQKENI. The CDR3 runs 18 residues. With 3 bases clipped from V and 2 bases from J, the junction kept 9 bases outside the gene matches. The CDR3 region has the DNA TGTGCCAGCTCACCGGACAGGGGGCCGCTCGCACCTGGAAACACCATATATTTT. This gives the protein CASSPDRGPLAPGNTIYF.

The chain recombines TRBV5-1 with TRBJ1-1, with 7 bases matching TRBD1. The germline gives CDR1 SGHRS, CDR2 YFSETQ. V dropped 0 bases and J dropped 4; count of bases not matched to a gene: 6. The CDR3 is 15 amino acids. The CDR3 DNA sequence: TGCGCCAGCAGCTTGGTCGAGGGGGCGATCACTGAAGCTTTCTTT. Its translation: CASSLVEGAITEAFF.

The chain employs TRBV7-6 and TRBJ2-1; D call uncertain. Germline loops: CDR1 SGHVS, CDR2 FNYEAQ. The CDR3 is 13 amino acids. V lost 0 bases and J 5 bases, leaving 5 bases between the germline ends. The CDR3 loop is CASSLAQHNEQFF. CDR3 coding DNA: TGTGCCAGCAGCTTAGCACAGCACAATGAGCAGTTCTTC.

The CDR3 DNA sequence: TGTGCCAGTAGTCCGCACTACTCGAACACTGAAGCTTTCTTT. This translates into CASSPHYSNTEAFF. The chain employs TRBV19 and TRBJ1-1; no clear D. Germline values: CDR1 LNHDA, CDR2 SQIVND (reference sequence). V was cut by 5 bases and J by 1 base, with 11 bases left in between. This CDR3 region has 14 residues.

This sequence joins TRBV29-1 and TRBJ2-1, with TRBD2 matching over 14 bases. The CDR3 runs 15 residues. CDR1 and CDR2 from the germline V gene are SQVTM and ANQGSEA. Unmatched junction bases numbered 1, after V lost 4 bases and J lost 2 bases. The CDR3 here is CSVGGLAGAYNEQFF. CDR3 DNA sequence: TGCAGCGTTGGGGGACTAGCGGGGGCCTACAATGAGCAGTTCTTC.

The rearrangement joins TRBV1 to TRBJ1-3; no DNA check was done on the table's D call, TRBD1. TRBV1 represents a pseudogene. There are 17 residues in the CDR3. CDR3 nucleotides: TGCACCAGCAGCCAAAGGACAGGCTTCAACTCTGGAAACACCATATATTTT. Translated: CTSSQRTGFNSGNTIYF.

This clone was observed a few times. J is TRBJ1-2 and V is TRBV7-3; possible D gene TRBD1, 6 bases. Trimming shortened V by 6 bases and J by 4 bases, and 12 bases separated the two germline ends. The CDR3 has 13 amino acids. Germline V gives CDR1 SGHTA, CDR2 FQGTGA. CDR3 sequence: CASSSGEGYGYTF. CDR3 DNA: TGTGCCAGCAGTTCAGGGGAGGGCTATGGCTACACCTTC.

This chain links TRBV7-2 with TRBJ1-4; TRBD1 might be the D (5 bases). CDR3 length: 14 residues. V was cut by 5 bases and J by 4 bases, with 11 bases left in between. Germline CDR1 SGHTA, CDR2 FQGNSA. The CDR3 sequence: CASSPARDNEKLFF. The CDR3 DNA sequence: TGTGCCAGCAGCCCGGCCAGGGATAATGAAAAACTGTTTTTT.

The CDR3 DNA is TGTGCCAGCAGTTCGCGGGTCCGCACCGGGGAGCTGTTTTTT. This codes for CASSSRVRTGELFF. The chain combines TRBV6-6 with TRBJ2-2, with D tentatively TRBD2 (5 bases). Between the trimmed V and J ends, which lost 4 bases and 4 bases, there was a span of 10 bases. CDR3 length: 14 residues. Germline CDR1 MNHNY, CDR2 SVGAGI (reference sequence).

The rearrangement links TRBV5-1 to TRBJ2-3; 14 bases align to TRBD2. This CDR3 is 18 amino acids long. Germline V CDR1 and CDR2: SGHRS, YFSETQ. With 3 bases clipped from V and 2 bases from J, the junction kept 8 bases outside the gene matches. The CDR3 spells CASSSGLAGATYTDTQYF. The CDR3 bases are TGCGCCAGCAGCTCGGGACTAGCGGGGGCCACTTACACAGATACGCAGTATTTT.

V is TRBV6-5 and J is TRBJ1-1; maybe TRBD1 (5 bases). The CDR3 loop spans 13 amino acids. Germline V lookup: CDR1 MNHEY, CDR2 SVGAGI. The V and J ends lost 6 bases and 10 bases respectively, with 18 bases between them. CDR3 sequence (DNA): TGTGCCAGCAGCTTTGACATCAACAGGCGAGCTTTCTTT. Translating gives CASSFDINRRAFF.